These 13 T cell receptor beta chains were sequenced from one sample in a study of T-cell memory formation after mild COVID-19. A single record per CDR3 protein comes from TCRdb applying MiXCR to the 5' RACE reads. The table lists roughly 180,000 distinct CDR3 sequences, around 20% of them singletons. Sequencing was performed on PBMCs or a T cell subset sorted from them (not recorded which). The source is a man between 18 and 29 years old who had mild COVID-19 (a few samples of this study predate the infection). Cell type and time point are not known.

The chain has TRBV19 and TRBJ1-5, with a tentative D call TRBD1 (5 bases). Between the trimmed V and J ends, which lost 3 bases and 2 bases, there was a span of 11 bases. CDR1 LNHDA and CDR2 SQIVND come from the germline V gene (reference sequence). There are 15 residues in the CDR3. The CDR3 loop reads CASSIGGGGNQPQHF. Here the CDR3 DNA reads TGTGCCAGTAGTATCGGGGGAGGTGGCAATCAGCCCCAGCATTTT.

The chain has TRBV7-2 and TRBJ2-3, with 12 bases that match TRBD1. The CDR3 contains 16 residues. The germline V gene has CDR1 SGHTA and CDR2 FQGNSA. V lost 4 bases and J lost 7; bases outside the gene matches: 9. The DNA for the CDR3 is TGTGCCAGCAGCTCCCGAGGGACAGGGGGCTTGAATACGCAGTATTTT. Translation: CASSSRGTGGLNTQYF.

This clonotype was counted a few times. V is TRBV12-3 or TRBV12-4 and J is TRBJ1-2; D gene unclear. V was pared by 3 bases and J by 10 bases, with 6 bases between. The CDR3 runs to 10 residues. The CDR3 protein is CASSLGAYTF. CDR3 DNA sequence: TGTGCCAGCAGTTTGGGAGCCTACACCTTC.

This clonotype appeared a few times. V usage is TRBV5-1 and J usage is TRBJ2-2; 9 bases map to TRBD1. V gave up 2 bases and J gave up 4 bases; unmatched junction bases: 0. The CDR3 totals 14 residues. Germline values: CDR1 SGHRS, CDR2 YFSETQ. The CDR3 is CASSLQGATGELFF. Written as DNA, the CDR3 is TGCGCCAGCAGCTTACAGGGGGCCACCGGGGAGCTGTTTTTT. The full variable domain, rest sourced from reference TRBV5-1 and TRBJ2-2, is KAGVTQTPRYLIKTRGQQVTLSCSPISGHRSVSWYQQTPGQGLQFLFEYFSETQRNKGNFPGRFSGRQFSNSRSEMNVSTLELGDSALYLCASSLQGATGELFFGEGSRLTVL.

The chain is built from TRBV3-1 and TRBJ1-1, with D perhaps TRBD1 (5 bases). Looked up from germline, CDR1 is LGHDT and CDR2 is YNNKEL (reference sequence). This CDR3 is 15 amino acids long. Trimming stripped 5 bases from V and 8 bases from J, with 21 bases between. CDR3 nucleotides: TGTGCCAGCAGCGGACGTCCTGGGCGACAGACGGAAGCTTTCTTT. Translating it yields CASSGRPGRQTEAFF.

V gene TRBV6-5 combines with J gene TRBJ2-1; 10 bases map to TRBD1. The J segment lost 5 bases and the V segment lost 5 bases, leaving 9 bases of the junction unmatched. The CDR3 is made up of 16 amino acids. Germline V gives CDR1 MNHEY, CDR2 SVGAGI. The CDR3 sequence is CASSPTGTGVHNEQFF. The CDR3 DNA is TGTGCCAGCAGTCCAACCGGGACAGGGGTCCACAATGAGCAGTTCTTC.

V and J are TRBV23-1 and TRBJ2-1; no clear D. TRBV23-1 has ORF status, its function being uncertain. Trimming removed 2 bases from V and 5 bases from J, with 10 bases in between. The CDR3 has 14 amino acids. CDR3 in amino acids: CASSQRKFHNEQFF. DNA of the CDR3: TGCGCCAGCAGTCAACGAAAGTTCCACAATGAGCAGTTCTTC.

The rearrangement uses TRBV4-1 and TRBJ1-3; D gene ambiguous. Trimming took off 4 bases at V and 0 bases at J, with 10 bases between the two ends. CDR1 MGHRA and CDR2 YSYEKL come from the germline V gene. CDR3 length equals 15 residues. CDR3 protein: CASSLRDSSGNTIYF. CDR3 nucleotides: TGCGCCAGCAGCCTCCGGGATTCCTCTGGAAACACCATATATTTT.

The V call is TRBV7-8, the J call TRBJ2-5; 7 bases match TRBD2. This CDR3 has 16 amino acids. The germline CDR1 and CDR2 sequences are SGHVS and FQNEAQ. The V and J ends lost 1 base and 1 base, in that order; junction bases with no gene match: 6. CDR3 coding DNA: TGTGCCAGCAGCTTAGTCGGGGCGGGAGTCCAAGAGACCCAGTACTTC. Translation: CASSLVGAGVQETQYF.

This clonotype was found a few times. The chain carries TRBV6-6 and TRBJ1-1, with a possible D match to TRBD1 (5 bases). Germline CDR1 reads MNHNY; CDR2 reads SVGAGI (reference sequence). V lost 2 bases, J lost 1 base, and 8 bases lay in between. This CDR3 is 14 amino acids long. The CDR3 sequence: CASSYIGGNTEAFF. The CDR3 DNA reads TGTGCCAGCAGTTACATCGGGGGGAACACTGAAGCTTTCTTT.

This clonotype was seen many times. The chain couples TRBV15 to TRBJ2-7, with D maybe TRBD1 (5 bases). The CDR3 spans 12 residues. V was shortened by 5 bases and J by 3 bases, with 8 bases between the two germline ends. The germline gives CDR1 LNHNV, CDR2 YYDKDF (reference sequence). For the CDR3, the DNA is TGTGCCACCAGCCCAACAGGCTACGAGCAGTACGTC. Amino acid sequence: CATSPTGYEQYV.

This clonotype was counted a few times. V and J are TRBV7-9 and TRBJ1-1; no clear D. The CDR3 has 12 amino acids. Germline assignment: CDR1 SEHNR and CDR2 FQNEAQ (reference sequence). V lost 2 bases and J 4 bases, leaving 5 bases between the germline ends. The CDR3 region has the DNA TGTGCCAGCAGCTTAAGGACCACTGAAGCTTTCTTT. Its translation: CASSLRTTEAFF.

The chain recombines TRBV29-1 with TRBJ1-4, with no clear D. This CDR3 comprises 11 residues. Trimming left V 8 bases short and J 8 bases short, with 12 bases between. Looked up from germline, CDR1 is SQVTM and CDR2 is ANQGSEA. In DNA, the CDR3 is TGCAGCTGCAGCAGCGGCGAAAAACTGTTTTTT. It yields the protein CSCSSGEKLFF.